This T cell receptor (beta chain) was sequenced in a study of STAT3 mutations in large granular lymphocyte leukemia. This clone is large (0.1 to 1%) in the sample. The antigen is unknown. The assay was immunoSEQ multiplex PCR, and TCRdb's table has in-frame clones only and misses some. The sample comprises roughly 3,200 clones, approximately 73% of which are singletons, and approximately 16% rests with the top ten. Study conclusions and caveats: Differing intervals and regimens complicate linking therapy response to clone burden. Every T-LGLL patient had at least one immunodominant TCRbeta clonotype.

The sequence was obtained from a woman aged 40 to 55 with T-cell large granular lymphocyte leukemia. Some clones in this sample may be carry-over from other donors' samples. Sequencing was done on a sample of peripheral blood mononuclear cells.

In DNA, the CDR3 is TGTGCCAGCTCACCACGGCAGGACACTGAAGCTTTCTTT. Translated: CASSPRQDTEAFF. J is TRBJ1-1 and V is TRBV18; D gene unclear. The CDR3 length is 13 residues. V was shortened by 1 base and J by 3 bases, with 6 bases between the two germline ends. Germline V CDR1 and CDR2: KGHSH, LQKENI.